The rows below give T cell receptor beta chains drawn from one sample of a study of spatial heterogeneity in lung cancer. TCRdb re-called the 5' RACE reads through MiXCR, storing one row per CDR3 protein. This table holds about 10,000 distinct CDR3 sequences, more than 5% found once. The sample here was lung tumor tissue, taken at surgery. The source of these receptors is a male donor with early-stage non-small cell lung cancer. The CDR3 runs from the conserved cysteine through the conserved F or W. D genes are given only for firm matches. Size tells how often a clone was seen (once, few, many) or the class of an expanded clone, and some rows leave it out.

CDR3aa: CASSFGGGEKLFF
CDR3nt: TGTGCCAGCAGCTTTGGGGGCGGTGAAAAACTGTTTTTT
j_gene: TRBJ1-4
d_gene: NA
abundance: many
v_gene: TRBV27

CDR3aa: CASSFWGLGGYTF
CDR3nt: TGTGCCAGCAGTTTTTGGGGGCTGGGGGGCTACACCTTC
j_gene: TRBJ1-2
d_gene: NA
abundance: many
v_gene: TRBV28

CDR3aa: CASSQDRAKETQYF
CDR3nt: TGTGCCAGCAGCCAAGATCGGGCGAAGGAGACCCAGTACTTC
j_gene: TRBJ2-5
d_gene: NA
abundance: medium-sized
v_gene: TRBV4-2

CDR3aa: CASRLSRENYGYTF
CDR3nt: TGTGCCAGCAGACTTAGCAGGGAGAACTATGGCTACACCTTC
j_gene: TRBJ1-2
d_gene: NA
abundance: many
v_gene: TRBV6-5

CDR3aa: CASSQDRGPNQPQHF
CDR3nt: TGTGCCAGCAGCCAGGACAGGGGGCCCAATCAGCCCCAGCATTTT
j_gene: TRBJ1-5
d_gene: TRBD1
abundance: many
v_gene: TRBV3-1

CDR3aa: CASSLGYDYTDTQYF
CDR3nt: TGCGCCAGCAGCTTAGGTTACGATTACACAGATACGCAGTATTTT
j_gene: TRBJ2-3
d_gene: NA
abundance: many
v_gene: TRBV5-1

CDR3aa: CASSLALSPGNTGELFF
CDR3nt: TGTGCCAGCAGCTTAGCGCTTTCGCCAGGGAACACCGGGGAGCTGTTTTTT
j_gene: TRBJ2-2
d_gene: NA
abundance: many
v_gene: TRBV7-6

CDR3aa: CASSLVTTKNIQYF
CDR3nt: TGTGCCAGCAGCTTAGTCACCACTAAAAACATTCAGTACTTC
j_gene: TRBJ2-4
d_gene: NA
abundance: many
v_gene: TRBV7-9

CDR3aa: CASSFSLGGGNNEQFF
CDR3nt: TGTGCCAGCAGTTTCTCCTTAGGCGGGGGAAACAATGAGCAGTTCTTC
j_gene: TRBJ2-1
d_gene: TRBD2
abundance: many
v_gene: TRBV12-3/TRBV12-4

CDR3aa: CASSLFGDFGTSGFVGNEQYF
CDR3nt: TGTGCCAGCAGTTTATTCGGAGATTTCGGGACTAGCGGGTTTGTAGGAAACGAGCAGTACTTC
j_gene: TRBJ2-7
d_gene: TRBD2
abundance: few
v_gene: TRBV27

CDR3aa: CASSRRQDADTQYF
CDR3nt: TGTGCCAGCAGCAGACGACAGGATGCGGATACGCAGTATTTT
j_gene: TRBJ2-3
d_gene: NA
abundance: many
v_gene: TRBV7-9

CDR3aa: CASSPLRTIDEKLFF
CDR3nt: TGTGCCAGCAGTCCTCTCCGGACCATCGATGAAAAACTGTTTTTT
j_gene: TRBJ1-4
d_gene: NA
abundance: many
v_gene: TRBV28

CDR3aa: CASSLGQVYEQYF
CDR3nt: TGTGCCAGCAGCCTCGGACAGGTCTACGAGCAGTACTTC
j_gene: TRBJ2-7
d_gene: TRBD1
abundance: many
v_gene: TRBV3-1

CDR3aa: CASSLGARGGRGGNQPQHF
CDR3nt: TGTGCCAGCAGCTTAGGAGCCAGGGGGGGTCGCGGTGGCAATCAGCCCCAGCATTTT
j_gene: TRBJ1-5
d_gene: TRBD1
abundance: many
v_gene: TRBV11-2

CDR3aa: CASSPPGSTSTDTQYF
CDR3nt: TGTGCCAGCTCACCCCCTGGGTCCACTAGCACAGATACGCAGTATTTT
j_gene: TRBJ2-3
d_gene: NA
abundance: few
v_gene: TRBV18

CDR3aa: CATSDPSTDTQYF
CDR3nt: TGTGCCACCAGTGACCCCTCAACAGATACGCAGTATTTT
j_gene: TRBJ2-3
d_gene: NA
abundance: many
v_gene: TRBV24-1

CDR3aa: CAISDRGLTREPYNEQFF
CDR3nt: TGTGCCATCAGCGACAGGGGGCTGACTAGGGAACCATACAATGAGCAGTTCTTC
j_gene: TRBJ2-1
d_gene: TRBD1
abundance: many
v_gene: TRBV10-3

CDR3aa: CASSQDPLGGGYVLEKLFF
CDR3nt: TGTGCCAGCAGCCAAGATCCCCTCGGAGGGGGGTACGTTTTGGAAAAACTGTTTTTT
j_gene: TRBJ1-4
d_gene: NA
abundance: many
v_gene: TRBV4-2

CDR3aa: CAIRSDTRPYNEQFF
CDR3nt: TGTGCCATCAGGTCGGACACCAGACCCTACAATGAGCAGTTCTTC
j_gene: TRBJ2-1
d_gene: NA
abundance: many
v_gene: TRBV10-3

CDR3aa: CASNWDTGYTF
CDR3nt: TGTGCCAGCAATTGGGATACGGGCTACACCTTC
j_gene: TRBJ1-2
d_gene: NA
abundance: many
v_gene: TRBV2

CDR3aa: CSARESGTGRGSSYGYTF
CDR3nt: TGCAGTGCTAGAGAATCCGGGACAGGGAGGGGTAGCAGCTATGGCTACACCTTC
j_gene: TRBJ1-2
d_gene: TRBD1
abundance: many
v_gene: TRBV20-1

CDR3aa: CASRPGQGGQYF
CDR3nt: TGTGCCAGCAGGCCCGGACAGGGCGGGCAGTACTTC
j_gene: TRBJ2-7
d_gene: TRBD1
abundance: medium-sized
v_gene: TRBV28

CDR3aa: CSARGQVRYPGELFF
CDR3nt: TGCAGTGCTAGAGGACAGGTCCGGTATCCCGGGGAGCTGTTTTTT
j_gene: TRBJ2-2
d_gene: NA
abundance: many
v_gene: TRBV20-1

CDR3aa: CASSRWGLETQYF
CDR3nt: TGTGCCAGCAGCCGCTGGGGGTTGGAGACCCAGTACTTC
j_gene: TRBJ2-5
d_gene: NA
abundance: many
v_gene: TRBV12-3/TRBV12-4

CDR3aa: CSAPKLLAGGGEQYF
CDR3nt: TGCAGTGCTCCGAAGCTACTAGCGGGAGGGGGCGAGCAGTACTTC
j_gene: TRBJ2-7
d_gene: TRBD2
abundance: many
v_gene: TRBV20-1

CDR3aa: CASSPGTHPANTEAFF
CDR3nt: TGTGCCAGCAGCCCCGGGACCCACCCTGCGAACACTGAAGCTTTCTTT
j_gene: TRBJ1-1
d_gene: NA
abundance: medium-sized
v_gene: TRBV28

CDR3aa: CASRAPGQGNEKLFF
CDR3nt: TGTGCCAGCAGGGCACCGGGACAGGGGAATGAAAAACTGTTTTTT
j_gene: TRBJ1-4
d_gene: TRBD1
abundance: medium-sized
v_gene: TRBV6-6

CDR3aa: CASSRDLFSNLAKNIQYF
CDR3nt: TGTGCCAGCAGCCGCGACCTCTTTTCTAACTTAGCCAAAAACATTCAGTACTTC
j_gene: TRBJ2-4
d_gene: NA
abundance: once
v_gene: TRBV3-1

CDR3aa: CASSSGYGANVLTF
CDR3nt: TGTGCCAGCAGCTCAGGATACGGGGCCAACGTCCTGACTTTC
j_gene: TRBJ2-6
d_gene: NA
abundance: NA
v_gene: TRBV27

CDR3aa: CAISDGDIQYF
CDR3nt: TGTGCCATCAGTGATGGGGACATTCAGTACTTC
j_gene: TRBJ2-4
d_gene: NA
abundance: many
v_gene: TRBV10-3

CDR3aa: CASSESTGIYGYTF
CDR3nt: TGTGCCAGCAGTGAGTCGACAGGGATCTATGGCTACACCTTC
j_gene: TRBJ1-2
d_gene: TRBD1
abundance: medium-sized
v_gene: TRBV25-1

CDR3aa: CASSYTGSGMYEQFF
CDR3nt: TGTGCCAGCAGTTATACCGGGAGTGGGATGTATGAGCAGTTCTTC
j_gene: TRBJ2-1
d_gene: NA
abundance: many
v_gene: TRBV27

CDR3aa: CSAWTSGSYNEQFF
CDR3nt: TGCAGTGCTTGGACTAGCGGATCCTACAATGAGCAGTTCTTC
j_gene: TRBJ2-1
d_gene: TRBD2
abundance: many
v_gene: TRBV20-1

CDR3aa: CASSPWRAGTDTQYF
CDR3nt: TGTGCCAGCTCACCTTGGAGGGCCGGCACAGATACGCAGTATTTT
j_gene: TRBJ2-3
d_gene: NA
abundance: medium-sized
v_gene: TRBV18

CDR3aa: CSAGGAGGPLGSSDTQYF
CDR3nt: TGCAGTGCCGGGGGAGCGGGAGGGCCATTGGGGAGTTCAGATACGCAGTATTTT
j_gene: TRBJ2-3
d_gene: TRBD2
abundance: many
v_gene: TRBV20-1

CDR3aa: CSATELARIGGEQFF
CDR3nt: TGCAGTGCTACCGAGCTAGCCCGCATCGGGGGTGAGCAGTTCTTC
j_gene: TRBJ2-1
d_gene: NA
abundance: many
v_gene: TRBV20-1

CDR3aa: CASSLASGGTSGIATQYF
CDR3nt: TGTGCCAGCAGCTTGGCCTCGGGGGGGACTAGCGGAATTGCTACGCAGTATTTT
j_gene: TRBJ2-3
d_gene: TRBD2
abundance: many
v_gene: TRBV13

CDR3aa: CSAREGASEAFF
CDR3nt: TGCAGTGCTAGAGAGGGGGCCAGCGAAGCTTTCTTT
j_gene: TRBJ1-1
d_gene: NA
abundance: NA
v_gene: TRBV20-1

CDR3aa: CAIRTWEGETDTQYF
CDR3nt: TGTGCCATCCGAACCTGGGAAGGGGAGACAGATACGCAGTATTTT
j_gene: TRBJ2-3
d_gene: NA
abundance: NA
v_gene: TRBV7-9

CDR3aa: CASSYRTRTEAFF
CDR3nt: TGTGCCAGCAGTTACCGGACGAGGACTGAAGCTTTCTTT
j_gene: TRBJ1-1
d_gene: NA
abundance: many
v_gene: TRBV6-2/TRBV6-3

CDR3aa: CASSIGRGLYEQYF
CDR3nt: TGTGCCAGTAGTATCGGCAGGGGACTCTACGAGCAGTACTTC
j_gene: TRBJ2-7
d_gene: NA
abundance: many
v_gene: TRBV19

CDR3aa: CASSLQAGNTEAFF
CDR3nt: TGTGCCAGCAGTTTACAGGCGGGAAACACTGAAGCTTTCTTT
j_gene: TRBJ1-1
d_gene: NA
abundance: medium-sized
v_gene: TRBV12-3/TRBV12-4

CDR3aa: CSADRGRRQPQHF
CDR3nt: TGCAGTGCTGACAGGGGGCGACGGCAGCCCCAGCATTTT
j_gene: TRBJ1-5
d_gene: TRBD1
abundance: many
v_gene: TRBV20-1

CDR3aa: CASLTSGRGNEQFF
CDR3nt: TGTGCCAGCCTCACTAGCGGGAGGGGAAATGAGCAGTTCTTC
j_gene: TRBJ2-1
d_gene: TRBD2
abundance: many
v_gene: TRBV28

CDR3aa: CASKEGRSFLGYTF
CDR3nt: TGTGCCAGCAAGGAGGGACGATCCTTTCTAGGCTACACCTTC
j_gene: TRBJ1-2
d_gene: NA
abundance: many
v_gene: TRBV2

CDR3aa: CASYPPGANVLTF
CDR3nt: TGCGCCAGCTATCCCCCTGGGGCCAACGTCCTGACTTTC
j_gene: TRBJ2-6
d_gene: NA
abundance: many
v_gene: TRBV5-1

CDR3aa: CASSFRAVNEQFF
CDR3nt: TGTGCCAGCAGTTTCAGGGCTGTCAATGAGCAGTTCTTC
j_gene: TRBJ2-1
d_gene: NA
abundance: medium-sized
v_gene: TRBV12-3/TRBV12-4

CDR3aa: CASSLGWGRDEKLFF
CDR3nt: TGCGCCAGCAGCTTGGGCTGGGGGCGAGATGAAAAACTGTTTTTT
j_gene: TRBJ1-4
d_gene: NA
abundance: many
v_gene: TRBV5-1

CDR3aa: CATSPGGDEKLFF
CDR3nt: TGTGCCACCAGCCCCGGAGGGGATGAAAAACTGTTTTTT
j_gene: TRBJ1-4
d_gene: NA
abundance: many
v_gene: TRBV28

CDR3aa: CASSKRNTEAFF
CDR3nt: TGTGCCAGTAGTAAGCGAAACACTGAAGCTTTCTTT
j_gene: TRBJ1-1
d_gene: NA
abundance: many
v_gene: TRBV19

CDR3aa: CASSQDLGGELFF
CDR3nt: TGTGCCAGCAGCCAAGATTTAGGCGGGGAGCTGTTTTTT
j_gene: TRBJ2-2
d_gene: NA
abundance: NA
v_gene: TRBV2

CDR3aa: CASSQDPHLGGYTF
CDR3nt: TGCGCCAGCAGCCAAGATCCCCACCTAGGAGGCTACACCTTC
j_gene: TRBJ1-2
d_gene: NA
abundance: many
v_gene: TRBV4-1

CDR3aa: CSALRDRGSRDQPQHF
CDR3nt: TGCAGTGCCCTTCGGGACAGGGGCAGTAGGGATCAGCCCCAGCATTTT
j_gene: TRBJ1-5
d_gene: TRBD1
abundance: many
v_gene: TRBV20-1

CDR3aa: CSALRTRDEQFF
CDR3nt: TGCAGTGCTCTGCGTACGAGGGATGAGCAGTTCTTC
j_gene: TRBJ2-1
d_gene: NA
abundance: medium-sized
v_gene: TRBV20-1

CDR3aa: CASSFTGVAEAFF
CDR3nt: TGTGCCAGCAGCTTTACAGGGGTTGCTGAAGCTTTCTTT
j_gene: TRBJ1-1
d_gene: TRBD1
abundance: many
v_gene: TRBV5-6

CDR3aa: CAIRSDTHTGELFF
CDR3nt: TGTGCCATCAGATCCGACACCCACACCGGGGAGCTGTTTTTT
j_gene: TRBJ2-2
d_gene: NA
abundance: many
v_gene: TRBV10-3

CDR3aa: CSAPQQRASYEQYF
CDR3nt: TGCAGTGCCCCGCAGCAACGCGCTTCCTACGAGCAGTACTTC
j_gene: TRBJ2-7
d_gene: NA
abundance: many
v_gene: TRBV20-1

CDR3aa: CSARDRAGWNTDTQYF
CDR3nt: TGCAGTGCTAGAGATCGGGCGGGATGGAACACAGATACGCAGTATTTT
j_gene: TRBJ2-3
d_gene: NA
abundance: many
v_gene: TRBV20-1